The 14 T cell receptor beta chains below all came from one sample that was sequenced in a study of PD-1 blockade in mismatch repair-deficient tumors. Repertoires were generated with immunoSEQ multiplex PCR, while TCRdb's copy carries only in-frame clones and drops some. Of around 25,000 clones in the sample, about 81% were seen once. Here the sequenced sample was PBMCs, taken before pembrolizumab treatment. Receptors were obtained from an adult with mismatch repair-deficient cancer.

The chain joins TRBV30 to TRBJ1-4; D call uncertain. The CDR3 is made up of 12 amino acids. Germline CDR1 GTSNPN, CDR2 SVGIG (reference sequence). V lost 4 bases to trimming and J lost 3 bases, with 6 bases between them. The CDR3 nucleotides read TGTGCCTGGACCCGTCCTAATGAAAAACTGTTTTTT. Encoded protein: CAWTRPNEKLFF.

V usage is TRBV9 and J usage is TRBJ2-7, with D uncertain. Trimming removed 0 bases from V and 7 bases from J, with 14 bases in between. CDR3 size: 14 residues. Germline values: CDR1 SGDLS, CDR2 YYNGEE. CDR3 sequence (DNA): TGTGCCAGCAGCGTAGTGGGCACCACTGGAGAGCAGTACTTC. This sequence encodes CASSVVGTTGEQYF.

The chain carries TRBV19 and TRBJ2-1; TRBD1 might be the D (6 bases). Deletions cut 6 bases from V and 0 bases from J, with 12 bases between. This CDR3 contains 15 residues. Per the germline V gene, CDR1 is LNHDA and CDR2 is SQIVND (reference sequence). The CDR3 DNA reads as TGTGCCAGTAGAACCGGACAGTTCTCCTACAATGAGCAGTTCTTC. Its protein product is CASRTGQFSYNEQFF. The variable domain in full, completed from reference TRBV19 and TRBJ2-1, reads DGGITQSPKYLFRKEGQNVTLSCEQNLNHDAMYWYRQDPGQGLRLIYYSQIVNDFQKGDIAEGYSVSREKKESFPLTVTSAQKNPTAFYLCASRTGQFSYNEQFFGPGTRLTVL.

The chain carries TRBV10-3 and TRBJ1-2, with TRBD1 as a possible D gene (5 bases). CDR3 length: 14 residues. The germline CDR1 and CDR2 sequences are ENHRY and SYGVKD. With 3 bases removed from V and 5 bases from J, the gap between germline ends came to 13 bases. The CDR3 nucleotides are TGTGCCATCAGTGATTCCGGAGACAGATATGGCTACACCTTC. It encodes CAISDSGDRYGYTF.

This clone was counted a single time. The chain joins TRBV29-1 to TRBJ1-1; possible D gene TRBD1, 6 bases. Germline V gene sequence: CDR1 SQVTM, CDR2 ANQGSEA. This CDR3 contains 13 residues. Trimming took 6 bases from V and 4 from J, leaving 15 bases between them. CDR3 sequence reads: CSVDRTEGTEAFF. The CDR3 region has the DNA TGCAGCGTCGACAGGACCGAGGGCACTGAAGCTTTCTTT.

This chain links TRBV6-5 with TRBJ2-7; D perhaps matches TRBD1 (6 bases). Germline V gene sequence: CDR1 MNHEY, CDR2 SVGAGI. V lost 6 bases and J lost 9, with 18 bases in between. The CDR3 spans 13 residues. The CDR3 nucleotides read TGTGCCAGCAGACAGGGATCCTTTTCCGGGCAGTACTTC. Its translation is CASRQGSFSGQYF.

CDR3 in amino acids: CASSLGGVNTEAFF. CDR3 DNA: TGTGCCAGCAGCTTAGGGGGGGTAAACACTGAAGCTTTCTTT. The chain employs TRBV7-9 and TRBJ1-1, with D perhaps TRBD1 (5 bases). V dropped 1 base and J dropped 2 bases, with 8 bases sitting between them. This CDR3 contains 14 residues. Germline values: CDR1 SEHNR, CDR2 FQNEAQ (reference sequence).

The V call is TRBV5-4, the J call TRBJ2-5; maybe TRBD1 (7 bases). From germline, CDR1 is SGHNT and CDR2 YYREEE (reference sequence). V was shortened by 4 bases and J by 3 bases, with 13 bases between the two germline ends. The CDR3 runs to 14 residues. The CDR3 here is CASSPGGTEETQYF. The CDR3 bases are TGTGCCAGCAGCCCCGGCGGGACAGAAGAGACCCAGTACTTC.

The chain couples TRBV29-1 to TRBJ2-5, with TRBD2 as a possible D gene (7 bases). The last part of the DNA fits TRBJ2-7 better; the J call may be wrong. This CDR3 has 13 residues. The germline V gene has CDR1 SQVTM and CDR2 ANQGSEA. In nucleotides, the CDR3 is TGCAGCGTTAAAGGCGGGGGCGGCTACGAGCAGTACTTC. This gives the protein CSVKGGGGYEQYF.

The chain couples TRBV5-1 to TRBJ2-7; TRBD2 is a possible D gene (6 bases). Germline lookup yields CDR1 SGHRS and CDR2 YFSETQ. V was shortened by 4 bases and J by 6 bases, with 14 bases between the two germline ends. The CDR3 length is 13 residues. DNA of the CDR3: TGCGCCAGCAGCGTTATCGACGGGAGCGAGCAGTACTTC. The encoded protein is CASSVIDGSEQYF.

The chain joins TRBV15 to TRBJ2-3; 9 nucleotides align to TRBD1. Losses at the gene ends were 3 bases for V and 7 bases for J; bases not matched to a gene: 8. The CDR3 has 15 amino acids. From germline, CDR1 is LNHNV and CDR2 YYDKDF (reference sequence). CDR3 in amino acids: CATSRGGTGSYTQYF. DNA of the CDR3: TGTGCCACCAGCAGGGGGGGGACAGGGTCATATACGCAGTATTTT.

The chain employs TRBV28 and TRBJ2-7; TRBD2 matches 12 bases. J lost 7 bases, V lost 10 bases, and 8 bases had no gene match. Germline V gives CDR1 MDHEN, CDR2 SYDVKM. CDR3 length equals 13 residues. The CDR3 nucleotides read TGTGCCACGCTAGCGGGAGGGGGTAGGGAGCAGTACTTC. Amino acid sequence: CATLAGGGREQYF.

The chain joins TRBV28 to TRBJ1-1; D unclear. Trimming pared 6 bases from V and 0 bases from J, leaving 8 bases between. The CDR3 runs 13 residues. Germline V CDR1 and CDR2: MDHEN, SYDVKM. In DNA form, the CDR3 reads TGTGCCAGCAGGAGACAAGTGAACACTGAAGCTTTCTTT. It specifies CASRRQVNTEAFF.

This chain joins TRBV2 and TRBJ2-1, with TRBD2 identical over 8 bases. CDR1 SNHLY and CDR2 FYNNEI come from the germline V gene. V gave up 0 bases and J gave up 10 bases; unmatched junction bases: 8. This CDR3 is built from 15 residues. CDR3 protein: CASSEAALADFEQFF. The CDR3 region has the DNA TGTGCCAGCAGTGAAGCCGCACTAGCGGACTTCGAGCAGTTCTTC.